The T cell receptor (beta chain) under discussion was sequenced for a study of control samples from healthy donors and cancer patients. Produced via immunoSEQ multiplex PCR; TCRdb's table is partial and in-frame only. The table includes about 130,000 clones, 75% to 95% detected once. This CDR3 region has 15 residues. With 1 base clipped from V and 7 bases from J, the junction kept 7 bases outside the gene matches. Germline V lookup: CDR1 KGHSH, CDR2 LQKENI. This sequence was found in a man aged 35 to 55 in good health. This rearrangement joins TRBV18 to TRBJ1-2; 9 positions agree with TRBD1. Source material: blood. This CDR3 reads CASSPLPGQGLGYTF. The CDR3 DNA reads TGTGCCAGCTCACCACTTCCGGGACAGGGACTTGGCTACACCTTC.